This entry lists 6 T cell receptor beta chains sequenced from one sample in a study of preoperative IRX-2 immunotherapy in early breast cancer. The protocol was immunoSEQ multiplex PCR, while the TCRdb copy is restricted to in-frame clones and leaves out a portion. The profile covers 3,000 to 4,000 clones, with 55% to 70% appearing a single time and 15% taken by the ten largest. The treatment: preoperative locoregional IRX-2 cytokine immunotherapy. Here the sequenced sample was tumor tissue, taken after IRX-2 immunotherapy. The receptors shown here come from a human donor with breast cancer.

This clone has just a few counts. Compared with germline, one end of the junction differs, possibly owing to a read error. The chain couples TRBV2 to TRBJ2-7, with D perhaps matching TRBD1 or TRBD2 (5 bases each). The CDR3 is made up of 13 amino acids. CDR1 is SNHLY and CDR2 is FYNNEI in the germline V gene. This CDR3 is CASSEMGPRDVHF. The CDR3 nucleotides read TGTGCCAGCAGTGAAATGGGACCCCGGGACGTACACTTC.

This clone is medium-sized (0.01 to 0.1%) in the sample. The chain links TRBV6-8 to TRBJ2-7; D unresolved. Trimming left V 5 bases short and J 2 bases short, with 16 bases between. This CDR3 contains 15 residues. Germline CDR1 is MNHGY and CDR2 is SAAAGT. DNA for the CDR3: TGTGCCAGCAGTCTGCAAAGGGAAGGAACCTACGAGCAGTACTTC. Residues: CASSLQREGTYEQYF.

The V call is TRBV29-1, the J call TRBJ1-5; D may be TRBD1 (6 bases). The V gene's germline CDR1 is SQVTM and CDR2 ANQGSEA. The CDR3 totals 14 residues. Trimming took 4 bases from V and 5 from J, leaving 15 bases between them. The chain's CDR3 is CSVARGRGDQPQHF. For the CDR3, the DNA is TGCAGCGTTGCCCGAGGCAGGGGAGATCAGCCCCAGCATTTT.

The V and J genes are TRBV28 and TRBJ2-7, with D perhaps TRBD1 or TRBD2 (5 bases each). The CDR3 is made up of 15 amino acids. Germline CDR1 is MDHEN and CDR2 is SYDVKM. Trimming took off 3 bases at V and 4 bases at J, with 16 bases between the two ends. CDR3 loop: CASSFFTRDLYEQYF. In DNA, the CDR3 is TGTGCCAGCAGTTTTTTCACCAGGGACCTTTACGAGCAGTACTTC.

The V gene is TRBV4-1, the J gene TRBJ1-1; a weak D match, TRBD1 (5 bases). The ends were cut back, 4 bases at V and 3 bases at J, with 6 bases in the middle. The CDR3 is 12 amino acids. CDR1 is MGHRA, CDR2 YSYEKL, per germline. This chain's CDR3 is CASSPGHTEAFF. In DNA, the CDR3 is TGCGCCAGCAGCCCGGGGCACACTGAAGCTTTCTTT.

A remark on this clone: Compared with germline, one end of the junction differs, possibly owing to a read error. DNA for the CDR3: TGCGCCAGCAATCAAGACGGGAACTATGGCTACACCTTC. Its protein is CASNQDGNYGYTF. This chain joins TRBV23-1 and TRBJ1-2; no reliable D call. TRBV23-1 is an ORF for which the function is uncertain. The CDR3 has 13 residues.